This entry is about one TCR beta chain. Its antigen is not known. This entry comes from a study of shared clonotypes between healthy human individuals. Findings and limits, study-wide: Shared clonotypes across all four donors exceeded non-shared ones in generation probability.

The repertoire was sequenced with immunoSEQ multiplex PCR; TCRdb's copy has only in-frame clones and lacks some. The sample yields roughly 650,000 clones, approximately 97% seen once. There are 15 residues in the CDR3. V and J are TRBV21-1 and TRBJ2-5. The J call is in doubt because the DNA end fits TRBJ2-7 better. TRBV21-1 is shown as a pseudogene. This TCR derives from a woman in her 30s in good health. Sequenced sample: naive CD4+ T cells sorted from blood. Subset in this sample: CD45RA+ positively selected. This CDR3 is CASCYPDGGPYEQYF. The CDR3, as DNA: TGTGCCAGCTGCTACCCTGATGGTGGACCCTACGAGCAGTACTTC.